Listed below are T cell receptor beta chains from one sample, sequenced in a study of long-term antiretroviral therapy in people with HIV. Produced via immunoSEQ multiplex PCR; TCRdb's table is partial and in-frame only. The profile shows 26,000 or so clones, approximately 90% of them singletons. Material: unsorted PBMCs, obtained 0.5 years after starting antiretroviral therapy. Receptors were obtained from a woman aged 18-35 years with HIV. Both conserved end residues are part of each CDR3. A D gene is named only where the DNA matches it firmly. Size is omitted from some rows. Given values are once, few, many or a class for expanded clones.

J gene	V gene	D gene	clone size	CDR3 DNA	CDR3 protein
TRBJ2-7	TRBV11-3	TRBD1	-	TGTGCCAGCAGCTGGTGGACAGGGTACGAGCAGTACTTC	CASSWWTGYEQYF
TRBJ1-4	TRBV2	TRBD1	-	TGTGCCAGCAGGACGGAAATAGGGGGCGGTGAAAAACTGTTTTTT	CASRTEIGGGEKLFF
TRBJ1-1	TRBV5-5	-	-	TGTGCCAGCAGCCCTGACGTGAGCACTGAAGCTTTCTTT	CASSPDVSTEAFF
TRBJ2-2	TRBV11-2	TRBD2	once	TGTGCCAGCAGCTTAGGAACTAGCGGGAGGGTGGACACCGGGGAGCTGTTTTTT	CASSLGTSGRVDTGELFF
TRBJ2-2	TRBV6-4	-	-	TGTGCCAGCAGTGACGGACGAGGTGGGGACACCGGGGAGCTGTTTTTT	CASSDGRGGDTGELFF
TRBJ2-2	TRBV10-3	TRBD2	-	TGTGCCATCAGTGAGGGACTAGCGGGAGGGAGAACCGGGGAGCTGTTTTTT	CAISEGLAGGRTGELFF
TRBJ1-5	TRBV5-1	-	-	TGCGCCAGCAGCTTGGAGGGTGCTTGGGAGCCCCAGCATTTT	CASSLEGAWEPQHF
TRBJ2-5	TRBV10-2	-	-	TGCGCCAGCAGTGTTTTAGGGGGATTCAGTAAAGAGACCCAGTACTTC	CASSVLGGFSKETQYF
TRBJ2-1	TRBV9	-	-	TGTGCCAGCAGCCCTCAGCCGAGCTCCTACAATGAGCAGTTCTTC	CASSPQPSSYNEQFF
TRBJ1-5	TRBV27	TRBD1	-	TGTGCCAGCAGTTTAAACAGGGGTAATCAGCCCCAGCATTTT	CASSLNRGNQPQHF
TRBJ1-2	TRBV19	-	-	TGTGCCAGTAGTATTCTGGGGGCGCATGATGGCTACACCTTC	CASSILGAHDGYTF
TRBJ1-2	TRBV11-2	TRBD1	-	TGTGCCAGCAGCTTGGGGGGGACACAGGGGAACTATGGCTACACCTTC	CASSLGGTQGNYGYTF
TRBJ1-2	TRBV5-4	TRBD1	-	TGTGCCAGCAGCTCTCAGGGGGTCTATGGCTACACCTTC	CASSSQGVYGYTF
TRBJ2-7	TRBV2	TRBD1	-	TGTGCCAGCAGTCCTTGGGCGACAGGGCCGGGGCAGTACTTC	CASSPWATGPGQYF
TRBJ1-1	TRBV4-1	-	-	TGCGCCAGCAGCCACACAGGGAACACTGAAGCTTTCTTT	CASSHTGNTEAFF
TRBJ1-3	TRBV19	TRBD1	-	TGTGCCAGCACTGACAGGGGGCGATCTGGAAACACCATATATTTT	CASTDRGRSGNTIYF
TRBJ1-1	TRBV5-1	-	-	TGCGCCAGCAGCTTGGCCTCGGGGGAATGGAACACTGAAGCTTTCTTT	CASSLASGEWNTEAFF
TRBJ2-3	TRBV7-2	-	-	TGTGCCAGCAGCTTAGAACATAATCCGGGACATTTCACAGATACGCAGTATTTT	CASSLEHNPGHFTDTQYF
TRBJ1-1	TRBV27	-	-	TGTGCCAGCAGTTTTGGCGATTGGGACACTGAAGCTTTCTTT	CASSFGDWDTEAFF
TRBJ1-5	TRBV27	-	once	TGTGCCAGCAGCTCCGTAGGGGGACGGGGGCTTAATCAGCCCCAGCATTTT	CASSSVGGRGLNQPQHF
TRBJ2-3	TRBV11-2	TRBD2	-	TGTGCCAGCAGCTTAGATATCGGGAGGGCTATATTGTATTTT	CASSLDIGRAILYF
TRBJ2-7	TRBV25-1	-	-	TGTGCCAGCAGTGAGGCGCGCGGGACAGTATCCTACGAGCAGTACTTC	CASSEARGTVSYEQYF
TRBJ1-2	TRBV19	-	-	TGTGCCACCTACCCCGGGACATCTATTAGGGCTAACTATGGCTACACCTTC	CATYPGTSIRANYGYTF
TRBJ2-1	TRBV15	-	-	TGTGCCACCAGCAGAGCCGATAGGTCCTACAATGAGCAGTTCTTC	CATSRADRSYNEQFF
TRBJ2-3	TRBV6-6	-	-	TGTGCCAGCAGCCAGGTATTGGCTAGCGTCACAGATACGCAGTATTTT	CASSQVLASVTDTQYF
TRBJ2-1	TRBV4-3	-	-	TGCGCCAGCAGCCAAGATATAGGGTACAATGAGCAGTTCTTC	CASSQDIGYNEQFF
TRBJ2-3	TRBV6-6	-	-	TGTGCCAGCAGTTACATGCAGGTCATTGACACAGATACGCAGTATTTT	CASSYMQVIDTDTQYF
TRBJ2-7	TRBV7-9	-	-	TGTGCCAGCAGCGAGGGGCTAGTGTACGAGCAGTACTTC	CASSEGLVYEQYF
TRBJ2-7	TRBV5-1	-	few	TGCGCCAGCAGCTTGGTTCAGGGTTACTTTTACGAGCAGTACTTC	CASSLVQGYFYEQYF
TRBJ2-1	TRBV7-3	TRBD1	few	TGTGCCAGCAGCTGGACAGGGGGGGACAATGAGCAGTTCTTC	CASSWTGGDNEQFF
TRBJ2-2	TRBV7-3	-	-	TGTGCCAGCGCCCCTGATCCCTCCACCGGGGAGCTGTTTTTT	CASAPDPSTGELFF
TRBJ2-2	TRBV6-6	-	-	TGTGCCAGCGGGACATTTAACACCGGGGAGCTGTTTTTT	CASGTFNTGELFF
TRBJ2-7	TRBV5-5	-	-	TGTGCCAGCAGCTTGGTTTGGGGGGACTACGAGCAGTACTTC	CASSLVWGDYEQYF
TRBJ2-6	TRBV2	-	-	TGTGCCAGCAGTGTCAGAACCTCTGGTGCCAACGTCCTGACTTTC	CASSVRTSGANVLTF
TRBJ2-2	TRBV19	TRBD1	-	TGTGCCAGTAGTATCTTAAGACAGGGGGCCGGAACCGGGGAGCTGTTTTTT	CASSILRQGAGTGELFF
TRBJ1-5	TRBV6-6	-	-	TGTGCCAGCAGTGCTCGGACGGGGGATGGGCCCCAGCATTTT	CASSARTGDGPQHF
TRBJ2-3	TRBV28	-	-	TGTGCCAGCAGTTTATTTACTAAACCAGATACGCAGTATTTT	CASSLFTKPDTQYF
TRBJ2-2	TRBV11-3	-	once	TGTGCCAGCAGCTCTCGGACTGATCCTAACACCGGGGAGCTGTTTTTT	CASSSRTDPNTGELFF
TRBJ2-7	TRBV28	-	-	TGTGCCAGCAGTCGGGACTTAGGTGGCTACGAGCAGTACTTC	CASSRDLGGYEQYF
TRBJ2-3	TRBV11-3	TRBD1	-	TGTGCCAGCAGCCCCCGGACAGGGGTGACAGATACGCAGTATTTT	CASSPRTGVTDTQYF
TRBJ2-5	TRBV25-1	-	once	TGTGCCAGCAGTGAAATCAGGGTGGCGGAGACCCAGTACTTC	CASSEIRVAETQYF
TRBJ2-3	TRBV2	-	-	TGTGCCAGCAGTGATGTAGTGACGGTAACCACAGATACGCAGTATTTT	CASSDVVTVTTDTQYF
TRBJ2-5	TRBV6-6	-	-	TGTGCCAGCAGTTACTCGCCTTTCGGTGGGGAGACCCAGTACTTC	CASSYSPFGGETQYF
TRBJ2-7	TRBV5-1	-	-	TGCGCCAGCAGCAAGGACCGACAGGATCGGGTCCGCGAGCAGTACTTC	CASSKDRQDRVREQYF
TRBJ1-1	TRBV15	-	-	TGTGCCACCAGCAGAGATTGGGTCGGACAGTATGAAGCTTTCTTT	CATSRDWVGQYEAFF
TRBJ1-2	TRBV6-1	-	-	TGTGCCAGCTGGAGGGGCTTTGGCTACACCTTC	CASWRGFGYTF
TRBJ2-4	TRBV11-2	TRBD2	-	TGTGCCAGCAGCGGGGCTAGCGGGATCTTAGCCAAAAACATTCAGTACTTC	CASSGASGILAKNIQYF
TRBJ1-5	TRBV19	-	-	TGTGCCAGTACGGTTTATAGCAATCAGCCCCAGCATTTT	CASTVYSNQPQHF
TRBJ2-1	TRBV10-3	TRBD2	once	TGTGCCATCAGTGAGTCGACCCTAGCGGGAATCTACAATGAGCAGTTCTTC	CAISESTLAGIYNEQFF
TRBJ1-6	TRBV11-2	-	-	TGTGCCAGCACCCCCTTAAGGGTACCCCTCCACTTT	CASTPLRVPLHF
TRBJ2-1	TRBV27	-	-	TGTGCCACCAACCGTAGGGGAGTTATCGATGAGCAGTTCTTC	CATNRRGVIDEQFF
TRBJ2-2	TRBV9	-	-	TGTGCCAGCAGCGTAATGGGGGGGAACACCGGGGAGCTGTTTTTT	CASSVMGGNTGELFF
TRBJ1-1	TRBV7-8	-	-	TGTGCCAGCAGTCGCACGGAAGGCCAGGAAGCTTTCTTT	CASSRTEGQEAFF